These 7 T cell receptor beta chains were sequenced from one sample in a study of T cell responses to AZD1222 COVID-19 vaccine. Repertoires were generated with immunoSEQ multiplex PCR, while TCRdb's copy carries only in-frame clones and drops some. In the table there are roughly 60,000 clones, approximately 90% of which are singletons. The sample in question was peripheral blood, obtained on day 0 of AZD1222 vaccination. Receptor source: an adult in good health.

The rearrangement links TRBV15 to TRBJ2-2, with D possibly being TRBD2 (6 bases). There are 14 residues in the CDR3. Germline V gene data show CDR1 as LNHNV and CDR2 as YYDKDF (reference sequence). V was clipped by 5 bases and J by 5 bases, with 12 bases between them. The CDR3 is CATSPAGTTGELFF. The DNA of the CDR3 is TGTGCCACCAGCCCCGCCGGGACTACCGGGGAGCTGTTTTTT.

V usage is TRBV6-5 and J usage is TRBJ1-3; TRBD1 might be the D (5 bases). Germline V CDR1 and CDR2: MNHEY, SVGAGI. V was trimmed by 6 bases and J by 2 bases, leaving 11 bases between them. The CDR3 contains 14 residues. The CDR3 DNA is TGTGCCAGCAGGGAGGGAGGGGCTGGAAACACCATATATTTT. It specifies CASREGGAGNTIYF.

The chain has TRBV18 and TRBJ1-6; 9 bases align to TRBD1. V shed 4 bases and J 10 bases; nucleotides not matched to a gene: 5. This CDR3 region has 14 residues. Germline-derived CDR1 and CDR2 are KGHSH and LQKENI. In DNA, the CDR3 is TGTGCCAGCTCACGGGACAGGGAGAAATCACCCCTCCACTTT. This sequence encodes CASSRDREKSPLHF.

The chain links TRBV4-2 to TRBJ1-2; D possibly corresponds to TRBD1 (5 bases). V lost 0 bases and J lost 5, with 7 bases in between. The germline V gene encodes CDR1 LGHNA and CDR2 YNFKEQ. The CDR3 contains 13 residues. CDR3 in DNA: TGTGCCAGCAGCCAAGAGGGGGGTTATGGCTACACCTTC. This codes for CASSQEGGYGYTF.

The chain combines TRBV7-9 with TRBJ1-2; a weak D match, TRBD1 (5 bases). CDR1 SEHNR and CDR2 FQNEAQ come from the germline V gene (reference sequence). Trimming took 1 base from V and 6 from J, leaving 15 bases between them. The CDR3 runs 15 residues. CDR3 in DNA: TGTGCCAGCAGCTTAGGGGGCGCTGGGTCGGATGGCTACACCTTC. This sequence encodes CASSLGGAGSDGYTF.

V and J are TRBV11-2 and TRBJ1-1; D ambiguous. The germline V gene has CDR1 SGHAT and CDR2 FQNNGV. The CDR3 consists of 14 residues. V shed 5 bases and J shed 11 bases, with 21 bases lying between them. The DNA of the CDR3 is TGTGCCAGCAGCCAAAACGAGCCACCCTGGAGCGCTTTCTTT. As protein: CASSQNEPPWSAFF.

V is TRBV29-1 and J is TRBJ2-1; D call uncertain. This CDR3 is built from 14 residues. CDR1 and CDR2 (germline): SQVTM, ANQGSEA. Between the trimmed V and J ends, which lost 2 bases and 1 base, there was a span of 9 bases. Written as DNA, the CDR3 is TGCAGCGTTGAAATGCCCCCTTCCTACAATGAGCAGTTCTTC. Translating gives CSVEMPPSYNEQFF.